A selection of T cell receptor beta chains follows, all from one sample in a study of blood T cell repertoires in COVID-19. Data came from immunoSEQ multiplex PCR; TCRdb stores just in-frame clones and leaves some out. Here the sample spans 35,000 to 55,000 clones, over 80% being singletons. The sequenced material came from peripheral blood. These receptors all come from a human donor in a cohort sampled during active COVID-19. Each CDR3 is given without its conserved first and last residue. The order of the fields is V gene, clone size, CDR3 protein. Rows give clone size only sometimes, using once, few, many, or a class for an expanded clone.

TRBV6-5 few ASSSSGTGSYNEQF
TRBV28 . ASSLGTSGRETQY
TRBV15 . ATSRGRGGIQETQY
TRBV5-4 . AISGTSGTDTQY
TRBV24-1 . ATSGGFGTGELF
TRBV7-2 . ASSLGLAYTDTQY
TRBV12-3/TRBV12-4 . ASSPGTVNGYT
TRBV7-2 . ASSERTGNYNEQF
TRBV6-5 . ASTLNGQNRETQY
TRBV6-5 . ASRPRQGAYNEQF
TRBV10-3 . AISRDITYEQY
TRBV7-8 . ASSQRTGSGEQY
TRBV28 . ASSLWGQGSSTDTQY
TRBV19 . ASSTPGTQHNEQF
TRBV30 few AWSPKDRLSYEQY
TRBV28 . ASIAAGLSTEAF
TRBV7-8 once ASSLGLAGTYEQY
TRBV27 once ASSLSWQILAEQY
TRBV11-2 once ASSLRRDREYNEQF
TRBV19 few ASSIPDRREQF
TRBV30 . AWRRLAPSTDTQY
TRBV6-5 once ASSRAQGVSEQY
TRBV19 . ASRLRDRDVEQY
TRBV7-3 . ASTKDTQY
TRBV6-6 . ASSYDRANEQY
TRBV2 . ASTGLAGGELF
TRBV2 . ASSLGAGANVLT
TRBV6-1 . ASSETGEGGYT
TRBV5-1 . ASRLQGTMNEQF
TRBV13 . ASSSRGLGFNEQF
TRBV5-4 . ASSSRDRASYEQY
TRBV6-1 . ASSEGPSGSYNEQF
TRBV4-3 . ASSHVGQGAGEQY
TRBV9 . ASSVSREWGYNEQF
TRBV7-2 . ASTPGSGFPYEQY
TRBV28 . ASSFPPGTGNTGELF
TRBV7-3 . ASSLNRLNEQF
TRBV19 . ASSIALGTGRYEQY
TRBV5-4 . ASSLALAPQETQY
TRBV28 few ASSPARGYTEAF
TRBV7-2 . ASSSDSYYTDTQY
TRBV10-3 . AISEVATQETQY
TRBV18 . ASSPTPYTDTQY
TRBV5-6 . ASSPRTSVRTDTQY
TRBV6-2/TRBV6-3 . ASSHYPSGIAGELF
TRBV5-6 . ASSFGPRGGTEAF
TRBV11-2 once ASSLDTGYGGELF
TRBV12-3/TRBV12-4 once ASSSYRGTEAF
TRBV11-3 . ASSGPQGIQY
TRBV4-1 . ASSQGGAGGRTGELF
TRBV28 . ASSQTGGSYEQY
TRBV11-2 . ASSETGEQF
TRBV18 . ASSVGTGGSREQF
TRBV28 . ASSLQGSGGMYEQY
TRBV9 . ASSPLAWGLPDEQY
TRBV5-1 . ASSLMTVSGANVLT
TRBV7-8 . ASSSPGQRSTDTQY